The 5 T cell receptor beta chains presented below share a single source sample, sequenced in a study of blood T cell repertoires in COVID-19. Clones were read by immunoSEQ multiplex PCR, and TCRdb kept only the in-frame ones, dropping some. Of a few hundred thousand clones listed, nearly 90% are singletons. The sequencing input was PBMCs or T cells enriched from blood (not recorded which). All receptors derive from a woman aged 25 to 39 who had recovered from COVID-19.

The chain employs TRBV15 and TRBJ2-5; TRBD1 might be the D (5 bases). The CDR3 extends over 14 amino acids. Germline loops: CDR1 LNHNV, CDR2 YYDKDF (reference sequence). V was trimmed by 3 bases and J by 2 bases, leaving 10 bases between them. The CDR3 reads CATSSTGQQETQYF. CDR3 bases: TGTGCCACCAGCAGTACAGGACAACAAGAGACCCAGTACTTC. The complete variable domain, with remaining parts taken from reference TRBV15 and TRBJ2-5, reads DAMVIQNPRYQVTQFGKPVTLSCSQTLNHNVMYWYQQKSSQAPKLLFHYYDKDFNNEADTPDNFQSRRPNTSFCFLDIRSPGLGDTAMYLCATSSTGQQETQYFGPGTRLLVL.

The J gene is TRBJ1-1, the V gene TRBV19; D possibly corresponds to TRBD1 (6 bases). V was clipped by 5 bases and J by 11 bases, with 15 bases between them. Germline CDR1 LNHDA, CDR2 SQIVND (reference sequence). The CDR3 is 12 residues long. In nucleotides, the CDR3 is TGTGCCAGTAGTGTTCCAGGGGCAGTGGCTTTCTTT. This gives the protein CASSVPGAVAFF.

This chain connects TRBV27 to TRBJ2-6, with TRBD1 matching 12 bases. The CDR3 spans 20 residues. The V gene's germline CDR1 is MNHEY and CDR2 SMNVEV (reference sequence). V was clipped by 4 bases and J by 2 bases; unmatched bases: 12. DNA of the CDR3: TGTGCCAGCAGTTACAAAACACCCGGGACAGGGGGCGCTGGGGCCAACGTCCTGACTTTC. Translating it yields CASSYKTPGTGGAGANVLTF. Full variable domain (outside the CDR3, taken from reference TRBV27 and TRBJ2-6): EAQVTQNPRYLITVTGKKLTVTCSQNMNHEYMSWYRQDPGLGLRQIYYSMNVEVTDKGDVPEGYKVSRKEKRNFPLILESPSPNQTSLYFCASSYKTPGTGGAGANVLTFGAGSRLTVL.

The rearrangement uses TRBV7-3 and TRBJ2-2; perhaps TRBD2 as D (6 bases). V shed 1 base and J shed 1 base, with 10 bases lying between them. The CDR3 is 16 amino acids. CDR1 is SGHTA and CDR2 is FQGTGA in the germline V gene. CDR3 DNA: TGTGCCAGCAGCTTAATAGGGACTGTGAACACCGGGGAGCTGTTTTTT. Translation gives CASSLIGTVNTGELFF.

This chain connects TRBV12-3 or TRBV12-4 to TRBJ2-5, with no clear D. Trimming left V 1 base short and J 5 bases short, with 5 bases between. The CDR3 totals 12 residues. The CDR3 spells CASSLVAETQYF. The CDR3 nucleotides are TGTGCCAGCAGTTTAGTTGCGGAGACCCAGTACTTC.